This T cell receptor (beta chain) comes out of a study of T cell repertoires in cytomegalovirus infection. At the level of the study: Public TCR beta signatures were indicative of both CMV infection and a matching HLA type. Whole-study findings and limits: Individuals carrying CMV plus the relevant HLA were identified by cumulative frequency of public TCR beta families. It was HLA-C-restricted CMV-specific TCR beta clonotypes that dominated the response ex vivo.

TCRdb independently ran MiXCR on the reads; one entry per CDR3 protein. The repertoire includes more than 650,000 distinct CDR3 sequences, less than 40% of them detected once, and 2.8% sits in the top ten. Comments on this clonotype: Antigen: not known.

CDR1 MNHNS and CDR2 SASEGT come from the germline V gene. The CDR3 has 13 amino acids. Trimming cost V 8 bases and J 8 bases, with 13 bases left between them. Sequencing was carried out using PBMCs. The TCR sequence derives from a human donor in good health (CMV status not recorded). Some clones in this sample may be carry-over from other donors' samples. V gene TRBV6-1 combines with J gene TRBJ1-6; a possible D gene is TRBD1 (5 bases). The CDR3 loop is CASQGQGHSPLHF. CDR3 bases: TGTGCCAGCCAGGGCCAGGGCCATTCACCCCTCCACTTT.